These 21 T cell receptor beta chains originate from one sample sequenced in a study of cytomegalovirus exposure and HLA in healthy donors (TCRdb year 2017). The library was obtained by the immunoSEQ multiplex PCR assay. For the multiplex PCR, a mixture combining 60 forward primers for TCR Vbeta segments and 13 reverse primers for TCR Jbeta segments was used. Imported from immuneACCESS, the table was reduced by TCRdb to in-frame sequences with V and J called. These copies leave out some clones; in studies compared against another copy, an unresolved V gene accounts for under half, and the cause of the remainder is not known. In this sample the table shows 250,000 to 350,000 clones, under 80% of which occur a single time. 2% to 2.5% of the sample belongs to the ten largest clones. Sequencing was done on a sample of PBMCs. The origin of the receptors is a female donor in good health and CMV-seronegative.

The chain joins TRBV2 to TRBJ2-7; D is uncertain. In germline, CDR1 is SNHLY, CDR2 FYNNEI. CDR3 length: 14 residues. Trimming left V 7 bases short and J 3 bases short, with 16 bases between. The CDR3 spells CASKYILGGYEQYF. In DNA form, the CDR3 reads TGTGCCAGCAAGTACATTCTAGGCGGCTACGAGCAGTACTTC.

This chain uses TRBV5-4 with TRBJ2-7; 8 bases map to TRBD2. The CDR3 covers 16 residues. V was clipped by 3 bases and J by 6 bases; unmatched bases: 14. The germline V gene encodes CDR1 SGHNT and CDR2 YYREEE (reference sequence). The CDR3 sequence: CASSSNTAGGFGEQYF. The CDR3 DNA is TGTGCCAGCAGCTCCAACACGGCGGGAGGTTTTGGCGAGCAGTACTTC.

The chain links TRBV9 to TRBJ2-1; no reliable D call. V shed 2 bases and J shed 9 bases, with 9 bases lying between them. The CDR3 loop spans 12 amino acids. Looked up from germline, CDR1 is SGDLS and CDR2 is YYNGEE. CDR3 protein: CASSVRAGEQFF. The CDR3 bases are TGTGCCAGCAGCGTGAGAGCTGGTGAGCAGTTCTTC.

This rearrangement joins TRBV2 to TRBJ2-1; 8 bases fit TRBD2. Germline trimming cut 2 bases from V and 7 bases from J; bases unmatched to any gene: 7. This CDR3 has 15 residues. Looked up from germline, CDR1 is SNHLY and CDR2 is FYNNEI. In nucleotides, the CDR3 is TGTGCCAGCAGTGAATCGCCTAGCGGGTTGAATGAGCAGTTCTTC. The encoded protein is CASSESPSGLNEQFF.

V gene TRBV5-1 combines with J gene TRBJ1-2; TRBD1 might be the D (5 bases). In germline, CDR1 is SGHRS, CDR2 YFSETQ. The V end was cut by 2 bases, the J end by 4 bases, with 30 bases between. The CDR3 runs 20 residues. Here the CDR3 reads CASSFGRGKGLHYVPYGYTF. CDR3 sequence (DNA): TGCGCCAGCAGCTTTGGGAGGGGTAAGGGACTCCACTATGTACCCTATGGCTACACCTTC.

The rearrangement uses TRBV5-1 and TRBJ1-1; D is undetermined. Trimming removed 0 bases from V and 0 bases from J, with 9 bases in between. Germline assignment: CDR1 SGHRS and CDR2 YFSETQ. The CDR3 covers 15 residues. The chain's CDR3 is CASSLGGIVNTEAFF. The CDR3 DNA is TGCGCCAGCAGCTTGGGAGGAATAGTGAACACTGAAGCTTTCTTT.

Only one count was recorded for this clone. CDR3 nucleotide sequence: TGTGCCAGCAGTGAAAGTTGGCCCGCTAACTATGGCTACACCTTC. Translation: CASSESWPANYGYTF. V usage is TRBV2 and J usage is TRBJ1-2; unclear D gene. The germline CDR1 and CDR2 sequences are SNHLY and FYNNEI. This CDR3 is built from 15 residues. Trimming left V 2 bases short and J 0 bases short, with 10 bases between.

This chain uses TRBV11-2 with TRBJ2-7; D may be TRBD1 (6 bases). V was pared by 0 bases and J by 3 bases, with 15 bases between. Germline values: CDR1 SGHAT, CDR2 FQNNGV. The CDR3 totals 16 residues. The CDR3: CASSLDTGTPSYEQYF. CDR3 DNA: TGTGCCAGCAGCTTAGATACAGGGACACCTAGCTACGAGCAGTACTTC.

This clone has only one observation. The chain combines TRBV28 with TRBJ2-1; maybe TRBD2 (5 bases). V was pared by 6 bases and J by 4 bases, with 10 bases between. This CDR3 is built from 13 residues. Germline V gene sequence: CDR1 MDHEN, CDR2 SYDVKM. The CDR3 reads CASSLAQYNEQFF. In DNA, the CDR3 is TGTGCCAGCAGCCTAGCACAGTACAATGAGCAGTTCTTC.

This chain joins TRBV20-1 and TRBJ1-6; maybe TRBD1 (5 bases). The V gene lost 6 bases and the J gene lost 15 bases, with 15 bases spanning the gap. CDR1 and CDR2 (germline): DFQATT, SNEGSKA (reference sequence). This CDR3 contains 11 residues. CDR3 sequence (DNA): TGCAGTGCCCCACGGGACTCCCACCTCCACTTT. This codes for CSAPRDSHLHF.

Here the CDR3 DNA reads TGCGCCAGCAGCTCGGGTTCTAGCGGGAGTCCAGGGGCCAACGTCCTGACTTTC. It encodes CASSSGSSGSPGANVLTF. The rearrangement uses TRBV5-1 and TRBJ2-6, with TRBD2 identical over 10 bases. Germline CDR1 is SGHRS and CDR2 is YFSETQ. The CDR3 loop spans 18 amino acids. Trimming cost V 3 bases and J 4 bases; bases outside gene matches: 10.

V and J are TRBV28 and TRBJ2-3; 10 nucleotides agree with TRBD2. The CDR3 has 15 amino acids. J lost 4 bases, V lost 2 bases, and 3 bases had no gene match. Germline CDR1 MDHEN, CDR2 SYDVKM. The CDR3 protein is CASSLVLAGADTQYF. As DNA, the CDR3 is TGTGCCAGCAGTTTAGTGCTAGCGGGAGCAGATACGCAGTATTTT.

The V and J genes are TRBV29-1 and TRBJ1-1; D is uncertain. Looked up from germline, CDR1 is SQVTM and CDR2 is ANQGSEA. This CDR3 has 14 residues. Trimming took off 1 base at V and 0 bases at J, with 9 bases between the two ends. CDR3 nucleotide sequence: TGCAGCGTTGAAGCTGGCAGCGTGAACACTGAAGCTTTCTTT. It translates to CSVEAGSVNTEAFF. The complete variable domain, with remaining parts taken from reference TRBV29-1 and TRBJ1-1, reads SAVISQKPSRDICQRGTSLTIQCQVDSQVTMMFWYRQQPGQSLTLIATANQGSEATYESGFVIDKFPISRPNLTFSTLTVSNMSPEDSSIYLCSVEAGSVNTEAFFGQGTRLTVV.

The chain carries TRBV5-1 and TRBJ2-7, with 15 nucleotides matching TRBD2. CDR1 and CDR2 (germline): SGHRS, YFSETQ. The CDR3 contains 21 residues. With V trimmed by 2 bases and J by 3 bases, 18 bases remained unmatched. Here the CDR3 reads CASSFRSPPGLAGGPLYEQYF. The CDR3 nucleotides read TGCGCCAGCAGCTTCCGATCCCCGCCGGGACTAGCGGGAGGACCCCTCTACGAGCAGTACTTC.

This clone was detected only once. The chain combines TRBV6-1 with TRBJ2-3, with D perhaps matching TRBD2 (6 bases). The CDR3 has 14 residues. Germline CDR1 is MNHNS and CDR2 is SASEGT. The V end lost 4 bases, the J end lost 7 bases, and 15 bases lay between the germline ends. The CDR3 protein is CASSGGGPVNTQYF. CDR3 coding DNA: TGTGCCAGCAGTGGGGGAGGCCCGGTAAATACGCAGTATTTT.

The V call is TRBV5-1, the J call TRBJ1-2, with D unresolved. CDR3 length: 14 residues. Trimming took off 4 bases at V and 6 bases at J, with 16 bases between the two ends. Per the germline V gene, CDR1 is SGHRS and CDR2 is YFSETQ. The CDR3 reads CASSPERPRDGYTF. CDR3 nucleotides: TGCGCCAGCAGCCCCGAGAGGCCTCGGGATGGCTACACCTTC.

This clone was seen a handful of times. V usage is TRBV11-3 and J usage is TRBJ2-7, with 10 bases matching TRBD2. The CDR3 runs to 15 residues. The V and J ends lost 5 bases and 5 bases, in that order; junction bases with no gene match: 9. From germline, CDR1 is SGHNT and CDR2 YENEEA. The CDR3 DNA sequence: TGTGCCAGCAGCCCAGGGACTAGCGATCTCCACGAGCAGTACTTC. Translating it yields CASSPGTSDLHEQYF.

The V gene is TRBV11-3, the J gene TRBJ2-5; 10 bases agree with TRBD1. V shed 4 bases and J 2 bases; nucleotides not matched to a gene: 7. CDR3 length equals 16 residues. Germline V lookup: CDR1 SGHNT, CDR2 YENEEA. CDR3 DNA: TGTGCCAGCAGCTCTTGGGACAGGGGTTCTCAAGAGACCCAGTACTTC. This gives the protein CASSSWDRGSQETQYF.

This chain uses TRBV19 with TRBJ2-6; D unresolved. This CDR3 spans 15 amino acids. Germline V CDR1 and CDR2: LNHDA, SQIVND (reference sequence). The V and J ends lost 6 bases and 0 bases respectively, with 9 bases between them. For the CDR3, the DNA is TGTGCCAGTAGCGAACAGAGCTCTGGGGCCAACGTCCTGACTTTC. This translates into CASSEQSSGANVLTF.

This clone is a singleton in its sample. The gene calls are TRBV9 and TRBJ2-3; 7 positions agree with TRBD1. From germline, CDR1 is SGDLS and CDR2 YYNGEE. Trimming removed 4 bases from V and 2 bases from J; junction bases left unmatched: 7. The CDR3 is made up of 15 amino acids. DNA of the CDR3: TGTGCCAGCAGCCTCCGGGACAGTTTCACAGATACGCAGTATTTT. Translating gives CASSLRDSFTDTQYF. Supplemented by reference TRBV9 and TRBJ2-3, the full variable domain reads DSGVTQTPKHLITATGQRVTLRCSPRSGDLSVYWYQQSLDQGLQFLIQYYNGEERAKGNILERFSAQQFPDLHSELNLSSLELGDSALYFCASSLRDSFTDTQYFGPGTRLTVL.

The gene calls are TRBV2 and TRBJ1-2; TRBD1 aligns across 12 bases. CDR3 length: 15 amino acids. V dropped 6 bases and J dropped 8; count of bases not matched to a gene: 10. In germline, CDR1 is SNHLY, CDR2 FYNNEI. The CDR3 bases are TGTGCCAGCAGCCCCCGGGACAGGGGGCGTAAAGGCTACACCTTC. Amino acid sequence: CASSPRDRGRKGYTF.